The present TCR beta chain was sequenced within a study of cytomegalovirus exposure and HLA in healthy donors. The PCR made use of 60 Vbeta and 13 Jbeta primers. Method: immunoSEQ multiplex PCR; TCRdb's copy keeps in-frame clones and lacks some. Among about 130,000 clones listed, about 80% were seen once. CDR1 MNHEY and CDR2 SMNVEV come from the germline V gene (reference sequence). The CDR3 has 14 residues. Trimming removed 2 bases at V and 1 base at J, with 7 bases between. The clonotype originates from a middle-aged woman in good health and CMV-seronegative. The rearrangement uses TRBV27 and TRBJ2-3; tentative D call: TRBD2 (5 bases). The material sequenced was PBMCs. The CDR3 reads CASSLERGTDTQYF. CDR3 bases: TGTGCCAGCAGTTTAGAGAGGGGCACAGATACGCAGTATTTT.